This T cell receptor beta chain is from a study of regulatory T cells in long-lasting Graves disease. Arm-PCR of CDR3 regions and iRepertoire HTBI primers were used to build TCR beta libraries. TCRdb independently ran MiXCR on the multiplex PCR reads; one entry per CDR3 protein. The sample comprises 250,000 or so distinct CDR3 sequences, about 17% of which are singletons, and about 15% rests with the top ten. As for time point: newly diagnosed GD, antithyroid drugs for less than 3 months. PBMC RNA served as the TCR library source. Peripheral blood, about 9 milliliters per patient, was collected in EDTA tubes. CDR3 length: 14 amino acids. The germline gives CDR1 DFQATT, CDR2 SNEGSKA (reference sequence). V was shortened by 4 bases and J by 2 bases, with 15 bases between the two germline ends. Worth noting for this clonotype: Its target is unknown.

Whole-study results and caveats: Relative to new patients (roughly 970), persistent patients exhibited greater sharing of public clonotypes (around 3,000).

This sample also belongs to another study, concerning T cells in Graves' hyperthyroidism and ophthalmopathy. That report notes: First-round RT-PCR of the TCR CDR3 relied on the HTBI primer set.

The clonotype comes from a woman aged 30 to 39 with Graves disease. The sample consisted of peripheral blood mononuclear cells (PBMCs), taken at new diagnosis, from a patient treated with antithyroid drugs. J is TRBJ2-7 and V is TRBV20-1; weak D call: TRBD1 (5 bases). For the CDR3, the DNA is TGCAGTGCTACCCCCCCCACAGGAGCCTACGAGCAGTACTTC. Protein sequence: CSATPPTGAYEQYF.